The TCR beta chain described here comes from a study of Graves' ophthalmopathy and Graves' hyperthyroidism. Study-wide findings and caveats: Most thyroid clonotypes expanded beyond 0.001 frequency were also found in blood.

Ophthalmopathic donors had moderate-to-severe activity, CAS ≥3 and NOSPECS ≥4, with disease that had lasted under 3 months. The V and J ends lost 5 bases and 7 bases respectively, with 12 bases between them. This CDR3 comprises 12 residues. Germline CDR1 SNHLY, CDR2 FYNNEI. With regard to this clonotype: Its matching antigen is unknown.

Amplification targeted the TCR beta CDR3 regions, with RNA transcripts as the source material. Second-round multiplex PCR followed a first-round RT-PCR using HTBI primers. MiXCR, applied by TCRdb to the multiplex PCR reads, yields one record per CDR3 protein. The data contain around 670,000 distinct CDR3 sequences, 35% to 50% of them seen just once; the ten biggest clones take up less than 55%. The sequencing input was peripheral blood. This chain connects TRBV2 to TRBJ2-7, with unresolved D. This clonotype was obtained from an adult man with Graves' ophthalmopathy. In DNA form, the CDR3 reads TGTGCCAGCAGTTCCCCCCCCGTAGAGCAGTACTTC. Translated: CASSSPPVEQYF.